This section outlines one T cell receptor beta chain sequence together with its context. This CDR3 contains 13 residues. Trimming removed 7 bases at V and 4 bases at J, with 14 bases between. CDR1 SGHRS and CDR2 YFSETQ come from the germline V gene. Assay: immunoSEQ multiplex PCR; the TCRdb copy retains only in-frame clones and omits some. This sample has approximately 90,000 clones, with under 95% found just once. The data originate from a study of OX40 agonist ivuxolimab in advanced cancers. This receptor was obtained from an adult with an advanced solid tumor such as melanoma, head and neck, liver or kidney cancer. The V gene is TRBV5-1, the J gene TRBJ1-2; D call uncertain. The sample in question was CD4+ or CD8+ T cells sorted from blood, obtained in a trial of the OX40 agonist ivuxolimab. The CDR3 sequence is CASSGDILYGYTF. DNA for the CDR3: TGCGCCAGCTCAGGAGACATACTCTATGGCTACACCTTC.